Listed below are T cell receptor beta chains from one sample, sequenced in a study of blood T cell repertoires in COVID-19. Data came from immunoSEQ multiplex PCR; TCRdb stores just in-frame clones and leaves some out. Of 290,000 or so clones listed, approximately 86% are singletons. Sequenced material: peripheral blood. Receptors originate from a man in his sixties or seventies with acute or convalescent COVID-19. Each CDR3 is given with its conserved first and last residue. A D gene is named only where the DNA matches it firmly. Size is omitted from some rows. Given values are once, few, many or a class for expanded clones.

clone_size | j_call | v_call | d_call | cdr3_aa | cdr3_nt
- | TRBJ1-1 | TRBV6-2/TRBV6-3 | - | CASTPPGRLATEAFF | TGTGCCAGCACCCCCCCGGGGAGGTTGGCCACTGAAGCTTTCTTT
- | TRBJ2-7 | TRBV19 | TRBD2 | CASSTWGLAGKSSYEQYF | TGTGCCAGTAGTACTTGGGGACTAGCGGGGAAGAGCTCCTACGAGCAGTACTTC
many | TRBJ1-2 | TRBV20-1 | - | CSASSGSYGYTF | TGCAGTGCTAGTTCAGGGTCCTATGGCTACACCTTC
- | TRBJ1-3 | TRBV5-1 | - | CASSLGGSYSGNTIYF | TGCGCCAGCAGCTTGGGTGGTTCCTACTCTGGAAACACCATATATTTT
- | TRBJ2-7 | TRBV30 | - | CAWSVYPTAYEQYF | TGTGCCTGGAGCGTATACCCGACAGCCTACGAGCAGTACTTC
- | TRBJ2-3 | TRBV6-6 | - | CASTSTDTQYF | TGTGCCAGCACTTCTACAGATACGCAGTATTTT
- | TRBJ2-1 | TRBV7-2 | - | CASSFRQSRQFF | TGTGCCAGCAGCTTTCGACAGTCTCGCCAGTTCTTC
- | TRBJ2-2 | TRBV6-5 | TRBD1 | CASSYYGTGRAGELFF | TGTGCCAGCAGTTACTACGGGACAGGGCGCGCCGGGGAGCTGTTTTTT
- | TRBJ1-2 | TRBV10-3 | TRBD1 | CAISGQGANYGYTF | TGTGCCATCAGCGGACAGGGTGCAAACTATGGCTACACCTTC
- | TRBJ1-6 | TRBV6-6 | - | CASSRQVSSYNSPLHF | TGTGCCAGCAGTCGACAGGTCAGCTCCTATAATTCACCCCTCCACTTT
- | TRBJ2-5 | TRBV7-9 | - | CASSLGAGEETQYF | TGTGCCAGCAGCTTAGGAGCAGGGGAAGAGACCCAGTACTTC
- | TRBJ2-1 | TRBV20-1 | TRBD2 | CSASLAGRYNEQFF | TGCAGTGCTAGTCTAGCGGGGCGTTACAATGAGCAGTTCTTC
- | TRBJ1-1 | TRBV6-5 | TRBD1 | CASKPGQHMNTEAFF | TGTGCCAGCAAACCGGGACAGCACATGAACACTGAAGCTTTCTTT
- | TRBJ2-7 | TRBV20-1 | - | CSGGDSYEQYF | TGCAGTGGCGGGGACTCCTACGAGCAGTACTTC
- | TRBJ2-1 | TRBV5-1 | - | CASSLDRVGNEQFF | TGCGCCAGCAGCTTGGACAGGGTGGGCAATGAGCAGTTCTTC
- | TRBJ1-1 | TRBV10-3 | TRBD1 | CAISFTGETEAFF | TGTGCCATCAGCTTTACAGGGGAGACTGAAGCTTTCTTT
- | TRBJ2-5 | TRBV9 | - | CASSVQQETQYF | TGTGCCAGCAGCGTACAGCAAGAGACCCAGTACTTC
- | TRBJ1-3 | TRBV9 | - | CASSVAASSGNTIYF | TGTGCCAGCAGCGTGGCGGCCAGCTCTGGAAACACCATATATTTT
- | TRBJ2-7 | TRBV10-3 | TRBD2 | CAISVGGRIHEQYF | TGTGCCATCAGTGTGGGCGGGAGAATCCACGAGCAGTACTTC
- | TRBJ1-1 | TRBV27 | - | CASSRGGGPALGTEAFF | TGTGCCAGCAGCAGAGGTGGGGGCCCGGCATTGGGCACTGAAGCTTTCTTT
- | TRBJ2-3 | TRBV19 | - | CASSLQGGVGDTQYF | TGTGCCAGTAGTCTTCAAGGGGGAGTAGGGGATACGCAGTATTTT
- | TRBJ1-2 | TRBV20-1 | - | CSASRQDGYTF | TGCAGTGCTAGCCGACAGGATGGCTACACCTTC
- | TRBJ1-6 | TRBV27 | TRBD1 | CASTPGQGVKISPLHF | TGTGCCAGCACCCCGGGACAGGGGGTAAAAATTTCACCCCTCCACTTT
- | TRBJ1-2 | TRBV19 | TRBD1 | CASSDRQGYGYTF | TGTGCCAGTAGTGACAGACAGGGCTATGGCTACACCTTC
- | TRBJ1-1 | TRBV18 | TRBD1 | CASSPAMSGGTEAFF | TGTGCCAGCTCACCAGCCATGTCAGGGGGAACTGAAGCTTTCTTT
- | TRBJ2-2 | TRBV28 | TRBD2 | CAIRGGLAGTGELFF | TGTGCCATCAGGGGGGGACTAGCGGGGACCGGGGAGCTGTTTTTT
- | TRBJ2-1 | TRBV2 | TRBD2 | CASSQLAGSYNEQFF | TGTGCCAGCAGCCAACTAGCGGGATCCTACAATGAGCAGTTCTTC
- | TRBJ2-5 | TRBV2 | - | CASSDREGETQYF | TGTGCCAGCAGTGACCGGGAAGGTGAGACCCAGTACTTC
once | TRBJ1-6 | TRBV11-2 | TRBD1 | CASSKTRQGASPYNSPLHF | TGTGCCAGCAGCAAGACGAGACAGGGTGCATCCCCCTATAATTCACCCCTCCACTTT
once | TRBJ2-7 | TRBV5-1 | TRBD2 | CASSLRGGSYEQYF | TGCGCCAGCAGCTTGCGGGGGGGATCCTACGAGCAGTACTTC
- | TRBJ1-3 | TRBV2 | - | CASSERGNRPSSGNTIYF | TGTGCCAGCAGTGAAAGGGGTAACAGGCCGTCCTCTGGAAACACCATATATTTT
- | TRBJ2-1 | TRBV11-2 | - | CASSARPGGGFDEQFF | TGTGCCAGCAGCGCCCGACCCGGGGGTGGGTTCGATGAGCAGTTCTTC
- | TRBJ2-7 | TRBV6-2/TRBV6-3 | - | CASSIGYEQYF | TGTGCCAGCAGTATCGGTTACGAGCAGTACTTC
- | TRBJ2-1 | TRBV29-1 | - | CSAYPSQAYNEQFF | TGCAGCGCCTACCCGAGCCAGGCCTACAATGAGCAGTTCTTC
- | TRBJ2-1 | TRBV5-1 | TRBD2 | CASSLELAGAEQFF | TGCGCCAGCAGCTTGGAATTAGCGGGGGCCGAGCAGTTCTTC
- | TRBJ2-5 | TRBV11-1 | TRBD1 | CASSSTGTGWETQYF | TGTGCCAGCAGCTCCACCGGGACAGGGTGGGAGACCCAGTACTTC
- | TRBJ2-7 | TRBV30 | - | CAWSVLGRRGVSYEQYF | TGTGCCTGGAGTGTACTCGGACGGCGGGGAGTTTCCTACGAGCAGTACTTC
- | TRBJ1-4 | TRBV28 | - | CASSSTAGASEKLFF | TGTGCCAGCAGTTCCACGGCGGGGGCTAGTGAAAAACTGTTTTTT
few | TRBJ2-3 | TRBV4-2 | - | CASSQAQRGGGTDTQYF | TGTGCCAGCAGCCAAGCGCAGAGAGGCGGGGGCACAGATACGCAGTATTTT
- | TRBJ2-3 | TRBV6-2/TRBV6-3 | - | CASSPLPRDTQYF | TGTGCCAGCAGCCCACTACCAAGGGATACGCAGTATTTT
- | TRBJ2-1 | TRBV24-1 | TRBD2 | CATSAALAGAGDEQFF | TGTGCCACCAGTGCCGCTCTAGCGGGGGCTGGGGATGAGCAGTTCTTC
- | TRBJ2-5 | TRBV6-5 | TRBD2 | CASRAGGRETQYF | TGTGCCAGCAGGGCGGGAGGGAGGGAGACCCAGTACTTC
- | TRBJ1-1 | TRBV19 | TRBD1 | CASSSSAQGTTEAFF | TGTGCCAGTAGTTCCAGCGCACAGGGGACCACTGAAGCTTTCTTT